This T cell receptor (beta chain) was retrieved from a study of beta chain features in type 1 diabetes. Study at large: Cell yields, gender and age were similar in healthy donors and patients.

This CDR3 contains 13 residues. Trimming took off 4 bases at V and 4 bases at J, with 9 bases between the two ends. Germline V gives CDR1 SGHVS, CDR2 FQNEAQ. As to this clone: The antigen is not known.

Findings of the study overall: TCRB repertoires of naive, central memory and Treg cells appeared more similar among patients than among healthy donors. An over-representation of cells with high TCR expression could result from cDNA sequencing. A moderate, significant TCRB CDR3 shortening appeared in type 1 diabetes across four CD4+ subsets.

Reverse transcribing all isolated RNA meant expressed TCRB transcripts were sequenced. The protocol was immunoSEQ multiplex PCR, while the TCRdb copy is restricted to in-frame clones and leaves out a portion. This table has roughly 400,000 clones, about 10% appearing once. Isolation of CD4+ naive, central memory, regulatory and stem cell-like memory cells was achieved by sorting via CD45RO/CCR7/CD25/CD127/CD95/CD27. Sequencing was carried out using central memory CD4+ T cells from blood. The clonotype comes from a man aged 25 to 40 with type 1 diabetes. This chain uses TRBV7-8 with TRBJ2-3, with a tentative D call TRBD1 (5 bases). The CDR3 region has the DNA TGTGCCAGCAGCTCAGGGCCTTCAGATACGCAGTATTTT. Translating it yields CASSSGPSDTQYF.